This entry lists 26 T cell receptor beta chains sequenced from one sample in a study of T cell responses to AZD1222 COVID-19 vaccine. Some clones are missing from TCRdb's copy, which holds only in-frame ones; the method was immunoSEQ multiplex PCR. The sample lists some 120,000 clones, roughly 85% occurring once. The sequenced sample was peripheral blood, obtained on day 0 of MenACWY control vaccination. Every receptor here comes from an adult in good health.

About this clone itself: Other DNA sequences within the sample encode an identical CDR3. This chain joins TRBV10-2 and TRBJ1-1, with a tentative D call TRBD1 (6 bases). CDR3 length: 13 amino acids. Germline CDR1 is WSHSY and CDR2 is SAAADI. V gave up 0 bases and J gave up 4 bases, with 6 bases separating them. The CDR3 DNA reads TGCGCCAGCAGTGAGTCAGGGGGCACTGAAGCTTTCTTT. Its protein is CASSESGGTEAFF.

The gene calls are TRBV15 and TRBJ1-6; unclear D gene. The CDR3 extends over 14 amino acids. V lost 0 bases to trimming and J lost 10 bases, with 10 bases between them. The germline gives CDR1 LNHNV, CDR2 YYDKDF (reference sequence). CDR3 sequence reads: CATSRDVQASPLHF. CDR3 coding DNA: TGTGCCACCAGCAGAGATGTGCAGGCCTCACCCCTCCACTTT.

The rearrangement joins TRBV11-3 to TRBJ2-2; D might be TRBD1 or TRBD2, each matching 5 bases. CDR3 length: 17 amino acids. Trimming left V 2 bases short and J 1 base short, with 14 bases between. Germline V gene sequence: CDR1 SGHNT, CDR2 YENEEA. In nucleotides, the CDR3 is TGTGCCAGCAGCTTATTTGGGGGAATAATGAACACCGGGGAGCTGTTTTTT. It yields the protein CASSLFGGIMNTGELFF.

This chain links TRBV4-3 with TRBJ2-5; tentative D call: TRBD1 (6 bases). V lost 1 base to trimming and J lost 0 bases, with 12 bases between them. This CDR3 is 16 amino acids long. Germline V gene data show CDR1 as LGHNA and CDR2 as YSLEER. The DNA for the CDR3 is TGCGCCAGCAGCCAAGGGACAGAGAAGTACCAAGAGACCCAGTACTTC. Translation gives CASSQGTEKYQETQYF.

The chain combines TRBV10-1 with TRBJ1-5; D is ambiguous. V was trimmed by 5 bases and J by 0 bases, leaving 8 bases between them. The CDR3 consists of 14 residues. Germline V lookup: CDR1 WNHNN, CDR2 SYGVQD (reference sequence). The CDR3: CASSKIYSNQPQHF. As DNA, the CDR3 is TGCGCCAGCAGTAAAATCTATAGCAATCAGCCCCAGCATTTT.

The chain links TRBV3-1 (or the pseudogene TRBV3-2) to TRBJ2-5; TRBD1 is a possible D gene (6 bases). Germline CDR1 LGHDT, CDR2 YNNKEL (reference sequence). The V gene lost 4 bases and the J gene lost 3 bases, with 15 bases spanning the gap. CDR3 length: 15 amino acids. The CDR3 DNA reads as TGTGCCAGCAGCCCCTGGGCCTCAGGGGAAGAGACCCAGTACTTC. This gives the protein CASSPWASGEETQYF.

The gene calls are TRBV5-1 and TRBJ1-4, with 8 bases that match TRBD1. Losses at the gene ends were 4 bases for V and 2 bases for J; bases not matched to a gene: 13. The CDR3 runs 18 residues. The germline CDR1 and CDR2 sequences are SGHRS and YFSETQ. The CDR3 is CASSPGQAARSTNEKLFF. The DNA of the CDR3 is TGCGCCAGCAGCCCGGGACAGGCCGCCCGGTCTACTAATGAAAAACTGTTTTTT.

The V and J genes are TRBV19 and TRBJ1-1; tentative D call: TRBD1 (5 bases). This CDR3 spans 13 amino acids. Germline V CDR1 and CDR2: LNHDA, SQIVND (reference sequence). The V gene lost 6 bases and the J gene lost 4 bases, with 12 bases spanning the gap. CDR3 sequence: CASRTRESTEAFF. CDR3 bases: TGTGCCAGTAGGACCAGGGAGAGCACTGAAGCTTTCTTT.

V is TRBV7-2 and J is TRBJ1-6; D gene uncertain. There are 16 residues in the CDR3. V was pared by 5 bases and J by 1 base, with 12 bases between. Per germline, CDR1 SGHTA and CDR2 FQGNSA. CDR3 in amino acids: CASSPTSRSYNSPLHF. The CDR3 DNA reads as TGTGCCAGCAGCCCGACCTCGCGTTCCTATAATTCACCCCTCCACTTT.

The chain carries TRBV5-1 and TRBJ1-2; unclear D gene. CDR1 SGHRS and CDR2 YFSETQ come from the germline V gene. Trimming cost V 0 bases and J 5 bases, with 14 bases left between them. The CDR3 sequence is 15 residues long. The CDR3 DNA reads TGCGCCAGCAGCTTGGGGCAGGTCGTACCTTATGGCTACACCTTC. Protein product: CASSLGQVVPYGYTF.

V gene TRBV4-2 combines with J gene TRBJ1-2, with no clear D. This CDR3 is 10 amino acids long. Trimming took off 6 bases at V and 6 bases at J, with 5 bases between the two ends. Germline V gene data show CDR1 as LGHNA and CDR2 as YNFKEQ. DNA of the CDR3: TGTGCCAGCAGAAGGAATGGCTACACCTTC. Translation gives CASRRNGYTF.

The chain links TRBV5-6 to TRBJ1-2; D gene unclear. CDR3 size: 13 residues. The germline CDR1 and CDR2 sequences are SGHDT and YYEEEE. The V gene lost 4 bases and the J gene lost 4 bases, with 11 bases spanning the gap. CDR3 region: CASSPGRSYGYTF. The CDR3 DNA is TGTGCCAGCAGCCCCGGGAGGAGCTATGGCTACACCTTC.

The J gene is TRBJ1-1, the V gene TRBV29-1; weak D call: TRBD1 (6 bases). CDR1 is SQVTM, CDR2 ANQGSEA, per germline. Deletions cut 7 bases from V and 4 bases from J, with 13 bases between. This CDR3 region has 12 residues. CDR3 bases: TGCAGCGGGGAGGAAGGGGGCACTGAAGCTTTCTTT. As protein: CSGEEGGTEAFF. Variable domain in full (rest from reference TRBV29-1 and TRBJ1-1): SAVISQKPSRDICQRGTSLTIQCQVDSQVTMMFWYRQQPGQSLTLIATANQGSEATYESGFVIDKFPISRPNLTFSTLTVSNMSPEDSSIYLCSGEEGGTEAFFGQGTRLTVV.

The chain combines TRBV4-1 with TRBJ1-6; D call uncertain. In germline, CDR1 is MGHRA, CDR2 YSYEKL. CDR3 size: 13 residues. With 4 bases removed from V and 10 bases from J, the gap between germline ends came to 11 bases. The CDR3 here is CASSLRKDSPLHF. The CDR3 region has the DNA TGCGCCAGCAGCCTAAGGAAGGACTCACCCCTCCACTTT.

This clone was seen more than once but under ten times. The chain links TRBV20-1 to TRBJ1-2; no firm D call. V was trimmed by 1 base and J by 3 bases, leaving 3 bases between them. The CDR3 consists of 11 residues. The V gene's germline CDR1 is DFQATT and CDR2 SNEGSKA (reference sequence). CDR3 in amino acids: CSARVDYGYTF. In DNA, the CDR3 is TGCAGTGCTAGAGTGGACTATGGCTACACCTTC.

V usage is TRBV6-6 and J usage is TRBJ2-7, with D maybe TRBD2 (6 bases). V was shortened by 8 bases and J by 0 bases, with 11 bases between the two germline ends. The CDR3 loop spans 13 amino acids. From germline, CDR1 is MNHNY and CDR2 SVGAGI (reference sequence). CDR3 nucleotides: TGTGCCAGCTGTGCGGGACCCTCCTACGAGCAGTACTTC. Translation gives CASCAGPSYEQYF.

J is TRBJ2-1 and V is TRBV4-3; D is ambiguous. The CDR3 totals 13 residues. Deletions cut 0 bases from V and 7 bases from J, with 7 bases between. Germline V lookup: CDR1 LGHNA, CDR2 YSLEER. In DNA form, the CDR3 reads TGCGCCAGCAGCCAAGATATGAGGAATGAGCAGTTCTTC. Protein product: CASSQDMRNEQFF.

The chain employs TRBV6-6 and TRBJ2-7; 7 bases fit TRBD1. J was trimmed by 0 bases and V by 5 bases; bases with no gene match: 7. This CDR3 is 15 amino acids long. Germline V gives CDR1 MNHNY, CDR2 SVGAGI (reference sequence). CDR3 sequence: CASSLQGSSSYEQYF. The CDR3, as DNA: TGTGCCAGCAGTCTACAGGGGTCATCCTCCTACGAGCAGTACTTC.

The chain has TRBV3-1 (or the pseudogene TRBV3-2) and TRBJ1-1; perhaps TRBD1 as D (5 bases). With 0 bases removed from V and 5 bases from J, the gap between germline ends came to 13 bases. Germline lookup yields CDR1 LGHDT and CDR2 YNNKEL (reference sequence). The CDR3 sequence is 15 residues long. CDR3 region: CASSQDLGDKTEAFF. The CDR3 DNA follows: TGTGCCAGCAGCCAAGATCTGGGGGATAAGACTGAAGCTTTCTTT.

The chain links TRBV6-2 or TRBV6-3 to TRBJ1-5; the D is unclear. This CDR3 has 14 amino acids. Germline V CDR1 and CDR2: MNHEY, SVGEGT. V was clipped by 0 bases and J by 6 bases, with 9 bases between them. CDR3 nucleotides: TGTGCCAGCAGTTACTCGAATTTCGGTCAGCCCCAGCATTTT. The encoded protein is CASSYSNFGQPQHF.

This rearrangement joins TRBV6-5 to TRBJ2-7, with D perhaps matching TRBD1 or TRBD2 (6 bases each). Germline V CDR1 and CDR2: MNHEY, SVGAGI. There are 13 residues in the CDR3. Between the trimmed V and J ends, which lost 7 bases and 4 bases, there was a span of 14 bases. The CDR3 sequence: CASKGGPSYEQYF. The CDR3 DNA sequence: TGTGCCAGCAAGGGGGGCCCCTCTTACGAGCAGTACTTC.

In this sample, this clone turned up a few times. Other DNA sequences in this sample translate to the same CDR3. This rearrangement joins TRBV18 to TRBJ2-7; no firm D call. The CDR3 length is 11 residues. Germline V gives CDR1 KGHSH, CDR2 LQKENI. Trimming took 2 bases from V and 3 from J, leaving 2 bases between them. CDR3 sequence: CASSPGYEQYF. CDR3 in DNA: TGTGCCAGCTCACCAGGCTACGAGCAGTACTTC. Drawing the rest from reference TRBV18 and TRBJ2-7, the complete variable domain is NAGVMQNPRHLVRRRGQEARLRCSPMKGHSHVYWYRQLPEEGLKFMVYLQKENIIDESGMPKERFSAEFPKEGPSILRIQQVVRGDSAAYFCASSPGYEQYFGPGTRLTVT.

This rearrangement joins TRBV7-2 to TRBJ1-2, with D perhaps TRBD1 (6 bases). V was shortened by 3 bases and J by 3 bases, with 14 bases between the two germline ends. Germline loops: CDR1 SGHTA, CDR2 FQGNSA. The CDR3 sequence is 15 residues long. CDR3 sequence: CASSLGGAQDYGYTF. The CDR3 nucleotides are TGTGCCAGCAGCTTGGGGGGGGCGCAAGACTATGGCTACACCTTC.

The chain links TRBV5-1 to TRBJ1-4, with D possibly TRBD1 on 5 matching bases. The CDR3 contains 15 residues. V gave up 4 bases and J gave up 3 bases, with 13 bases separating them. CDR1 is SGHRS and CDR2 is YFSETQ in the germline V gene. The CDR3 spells CASSPPGGANEKLFF. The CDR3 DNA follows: TGCGCCAGCAGCCCCCCGGGAGGGGCTAATGAAAAACTGTTTTTT.

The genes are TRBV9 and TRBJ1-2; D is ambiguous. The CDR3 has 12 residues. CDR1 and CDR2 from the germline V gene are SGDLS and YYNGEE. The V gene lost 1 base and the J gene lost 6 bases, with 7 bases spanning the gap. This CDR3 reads CASSVRGNGYTF. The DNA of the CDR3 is TGTGCCAGCAGCGTAAGAGGGAATGGCTACACCTTC.

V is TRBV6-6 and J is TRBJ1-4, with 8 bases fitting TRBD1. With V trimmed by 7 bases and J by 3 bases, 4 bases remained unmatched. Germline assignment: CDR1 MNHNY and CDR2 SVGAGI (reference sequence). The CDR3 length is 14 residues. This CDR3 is CASNSQGANEKLFF. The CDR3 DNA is TGTGCCAGCAACTCACAGGGGGCTAATGAAAAACTGTTTTTT.